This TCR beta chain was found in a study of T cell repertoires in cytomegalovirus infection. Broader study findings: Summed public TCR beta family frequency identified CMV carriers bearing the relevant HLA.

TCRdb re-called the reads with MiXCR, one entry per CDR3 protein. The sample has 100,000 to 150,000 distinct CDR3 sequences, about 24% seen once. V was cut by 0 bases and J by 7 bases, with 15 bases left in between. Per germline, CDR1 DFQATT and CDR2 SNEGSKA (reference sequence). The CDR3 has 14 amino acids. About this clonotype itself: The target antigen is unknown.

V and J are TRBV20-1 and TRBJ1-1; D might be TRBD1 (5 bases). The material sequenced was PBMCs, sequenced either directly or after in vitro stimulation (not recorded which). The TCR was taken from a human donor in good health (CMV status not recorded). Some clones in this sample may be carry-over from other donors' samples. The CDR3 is CSARDHRRGGEAFF. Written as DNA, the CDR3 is TGCAGTGCTAGAGATCACCGGAGGGGTGGTGAAGCTTTCTTT.